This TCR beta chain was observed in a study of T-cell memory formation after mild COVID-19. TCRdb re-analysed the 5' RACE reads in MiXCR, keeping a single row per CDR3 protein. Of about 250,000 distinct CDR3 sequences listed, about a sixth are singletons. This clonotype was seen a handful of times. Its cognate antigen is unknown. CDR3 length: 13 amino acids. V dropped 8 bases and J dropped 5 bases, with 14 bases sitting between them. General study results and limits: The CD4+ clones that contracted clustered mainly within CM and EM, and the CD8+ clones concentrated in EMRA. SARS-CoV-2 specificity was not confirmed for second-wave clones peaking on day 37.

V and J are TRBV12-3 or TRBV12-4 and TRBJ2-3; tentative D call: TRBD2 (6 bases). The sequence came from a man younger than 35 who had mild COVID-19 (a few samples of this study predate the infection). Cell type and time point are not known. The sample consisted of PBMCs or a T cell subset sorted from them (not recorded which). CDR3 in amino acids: CASGGSVRDTQYF. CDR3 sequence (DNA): TGTGCCAGCGGGGGGAGTGTTAGAGATACGCAGTATTTT.